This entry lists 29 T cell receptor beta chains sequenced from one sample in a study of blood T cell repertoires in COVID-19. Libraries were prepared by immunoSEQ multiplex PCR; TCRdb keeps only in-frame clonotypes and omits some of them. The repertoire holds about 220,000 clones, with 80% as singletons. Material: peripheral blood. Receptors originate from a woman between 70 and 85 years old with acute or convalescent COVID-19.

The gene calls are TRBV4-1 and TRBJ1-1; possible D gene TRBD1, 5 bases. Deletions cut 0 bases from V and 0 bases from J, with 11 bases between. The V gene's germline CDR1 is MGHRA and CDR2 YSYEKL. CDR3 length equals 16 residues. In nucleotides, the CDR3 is TGCGCCAGCAGCCAAGATAACCGCAGGGTGAACACTGAAGCTTTCTTT. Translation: CASSQDNRRVNTEAFF.

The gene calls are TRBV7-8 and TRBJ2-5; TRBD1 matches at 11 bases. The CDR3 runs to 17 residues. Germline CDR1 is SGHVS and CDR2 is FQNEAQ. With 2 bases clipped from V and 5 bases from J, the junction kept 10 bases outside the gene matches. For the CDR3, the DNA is TGTGCCAGCAGCTTAACGGTCATGGGACAGGGGGGGGAGACCCAGTACTTC. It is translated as CASSLTVMGQGGETQYF.

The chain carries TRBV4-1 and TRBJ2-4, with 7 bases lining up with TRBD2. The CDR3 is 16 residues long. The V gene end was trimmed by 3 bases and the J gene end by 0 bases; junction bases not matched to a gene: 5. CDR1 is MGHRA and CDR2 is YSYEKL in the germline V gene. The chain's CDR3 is CASSHRGVLAKNIQYF. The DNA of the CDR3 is TGCGCCAGCAGCCATCGGGGGGTCCTAGCCAAAAACATTCAGTACTTC.

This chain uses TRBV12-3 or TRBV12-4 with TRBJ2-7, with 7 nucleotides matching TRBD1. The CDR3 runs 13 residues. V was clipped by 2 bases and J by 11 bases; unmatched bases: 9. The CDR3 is CASSLQAGTGEYF. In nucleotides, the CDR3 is TGTGCCAGCAGTTTACAAGCTGGAACAGGGGAGTACTTC.

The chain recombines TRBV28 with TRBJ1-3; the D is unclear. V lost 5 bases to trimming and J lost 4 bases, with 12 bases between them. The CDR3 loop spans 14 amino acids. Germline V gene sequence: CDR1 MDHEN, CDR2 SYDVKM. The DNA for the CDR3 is TGTGCCAGCAGTCCTCCGAGAGGGGGAAACACCATATATTTT. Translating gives CASSPPRGGNTIYF.

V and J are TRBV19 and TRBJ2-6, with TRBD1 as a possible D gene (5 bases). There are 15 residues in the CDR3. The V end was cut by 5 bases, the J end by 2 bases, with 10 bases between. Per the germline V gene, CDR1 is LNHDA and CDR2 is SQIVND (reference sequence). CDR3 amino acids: CASSRTGTGANVLTF. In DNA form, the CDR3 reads TGTGCCAGTAGTCGAACAGGTACTGGGGCCAACGTCCTGACTTTC.

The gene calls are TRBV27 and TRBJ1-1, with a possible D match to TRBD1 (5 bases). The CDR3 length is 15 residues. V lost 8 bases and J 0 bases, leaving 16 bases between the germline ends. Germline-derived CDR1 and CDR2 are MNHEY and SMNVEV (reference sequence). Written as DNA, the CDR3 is TGTGCCAGCCAGCTAAGACAGAACATGAACACTGAAGCTTTCTTT. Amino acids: CASQLRQNMNTEAFF.

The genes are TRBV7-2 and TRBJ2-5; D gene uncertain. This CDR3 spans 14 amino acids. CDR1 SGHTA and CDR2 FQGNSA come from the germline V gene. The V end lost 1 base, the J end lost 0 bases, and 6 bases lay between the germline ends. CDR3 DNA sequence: TGTGCCAGCAGCTTAGGGCCGCACCAAGAGACCCAGTACTTC. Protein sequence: CASSLGPHQETQYF.

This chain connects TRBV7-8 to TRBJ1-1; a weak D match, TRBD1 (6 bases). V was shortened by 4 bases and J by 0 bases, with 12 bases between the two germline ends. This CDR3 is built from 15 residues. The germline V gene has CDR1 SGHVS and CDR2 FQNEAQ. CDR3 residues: CASSSLGAVNTEAFF. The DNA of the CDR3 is TGTGCCAGCAGCTCCCTGGGGGCAGTGAACACTGAAGCTTTCTTT.

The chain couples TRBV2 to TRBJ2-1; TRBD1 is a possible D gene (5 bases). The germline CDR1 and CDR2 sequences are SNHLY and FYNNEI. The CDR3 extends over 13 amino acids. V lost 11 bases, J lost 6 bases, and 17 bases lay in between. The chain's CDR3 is CAGKQGKGNEQFF. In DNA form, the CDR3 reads TGTGCCGGAAAGCAGGGAAAAGGCAATGAGCAGTTCTTC.

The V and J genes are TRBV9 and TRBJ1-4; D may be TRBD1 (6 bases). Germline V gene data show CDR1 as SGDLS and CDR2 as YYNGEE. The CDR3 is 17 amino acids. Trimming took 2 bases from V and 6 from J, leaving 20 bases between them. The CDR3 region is CASSVKSGAGAYEKLFF. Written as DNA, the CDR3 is TGTGCCAGCAGCGTGAAGTCGGGTGCAGGGGCTTATGAAAAACTGTTTTTT.

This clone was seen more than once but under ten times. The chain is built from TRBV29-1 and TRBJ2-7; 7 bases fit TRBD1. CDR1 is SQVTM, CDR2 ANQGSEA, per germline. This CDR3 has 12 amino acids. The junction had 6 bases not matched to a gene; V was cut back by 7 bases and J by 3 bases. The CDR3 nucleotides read TGCAGCGCCTCGACAGGGCGCTACGAGCAGTACTTC. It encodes CSASTGRYEQYF.

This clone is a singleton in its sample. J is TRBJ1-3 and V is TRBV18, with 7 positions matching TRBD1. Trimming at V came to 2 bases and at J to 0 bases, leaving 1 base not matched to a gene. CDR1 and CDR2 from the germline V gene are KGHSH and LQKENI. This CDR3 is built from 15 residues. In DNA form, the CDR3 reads TGTGCCAGCTCACCAAGGGGGCACTCTGGAAACACCATATATTTT. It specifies CASSPRGHSGNTIYF.

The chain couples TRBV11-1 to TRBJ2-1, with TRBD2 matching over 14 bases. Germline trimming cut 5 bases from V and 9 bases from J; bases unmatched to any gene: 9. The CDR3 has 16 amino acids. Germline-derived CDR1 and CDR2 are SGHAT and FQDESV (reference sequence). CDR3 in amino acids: CASSPRATSGGGEQFF. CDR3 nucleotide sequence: TGTGCCAGCAGCCCGAGGGCGACTAGCGGGGGGGGTGAGCAGTTCTTC.

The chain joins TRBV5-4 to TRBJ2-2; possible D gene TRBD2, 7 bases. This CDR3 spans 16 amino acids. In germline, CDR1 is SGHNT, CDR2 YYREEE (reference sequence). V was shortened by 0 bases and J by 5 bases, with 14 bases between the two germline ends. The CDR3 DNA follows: TGTGCCAGCAGCTTGGGGGGCGGGGGCGCAACCGGGGAGCTGTTTTTT. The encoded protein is CASSLGGGGATGELFF.

CDR3 region: CATSDSDRASTDTQYF. The CDR3 nucleotides read TGTGCCACCAGTGACTCCGACAGGGCCAGCACAGATACGCAGTATTTT. V and J are TRBV24-1 and TRBJ2-3; the match to TRBD1 covers 7 bases. The V gene's germline CDR1 is KGHDR and CDR2 SFDVKD. With 4 bases clipped from V and 0 bases from J, the junction kept 6 bases outside the gene matches. This CDR3 region has 16 residues.

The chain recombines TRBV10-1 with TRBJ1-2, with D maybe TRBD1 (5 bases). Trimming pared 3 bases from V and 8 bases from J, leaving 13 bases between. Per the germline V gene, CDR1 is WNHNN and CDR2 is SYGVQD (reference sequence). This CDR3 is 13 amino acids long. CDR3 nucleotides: TGCGCCAGCAGTGACAGGGAGGCTGGAGGCTACACCTTC. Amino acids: CASSDREAGGYTF.

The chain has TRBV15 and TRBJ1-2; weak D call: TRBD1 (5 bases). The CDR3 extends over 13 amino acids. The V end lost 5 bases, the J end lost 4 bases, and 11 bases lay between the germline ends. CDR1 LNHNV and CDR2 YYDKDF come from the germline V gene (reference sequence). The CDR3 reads CATSSGGSYGYTF. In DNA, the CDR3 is TGTGCCACCAGCTCGGGGGGATCCTATGGCTACACCTTC.

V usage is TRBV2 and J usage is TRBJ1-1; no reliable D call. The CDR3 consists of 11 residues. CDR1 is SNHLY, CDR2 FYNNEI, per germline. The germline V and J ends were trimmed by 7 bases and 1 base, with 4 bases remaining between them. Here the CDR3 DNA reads TGTGCCAGCAAGCAGAACACTGAAGCTTTCTTT. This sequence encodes CASKQNTEAFF.

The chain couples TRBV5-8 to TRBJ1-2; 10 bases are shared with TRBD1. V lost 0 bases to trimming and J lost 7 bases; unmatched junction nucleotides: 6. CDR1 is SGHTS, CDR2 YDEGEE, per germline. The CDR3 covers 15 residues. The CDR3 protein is CASSLGDRGYSGYTF. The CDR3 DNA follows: TGTGCCAGCAGCTTGGGGGACAGGGGTTACAGTGGCTACACCTTC.

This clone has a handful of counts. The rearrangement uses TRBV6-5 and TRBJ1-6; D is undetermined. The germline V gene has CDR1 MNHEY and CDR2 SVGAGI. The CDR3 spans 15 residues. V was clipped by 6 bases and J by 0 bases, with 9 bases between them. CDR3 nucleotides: TGTGCCAGCAGCCAATTGAGCTCCTATAATTCACCCCTCCACTTT. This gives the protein CASSQLSSYNSPLHF.

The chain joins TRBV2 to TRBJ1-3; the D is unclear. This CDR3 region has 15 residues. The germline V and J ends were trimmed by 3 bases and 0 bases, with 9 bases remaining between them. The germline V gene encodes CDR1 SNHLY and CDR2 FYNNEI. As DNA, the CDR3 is TGTGCCAGCAGTGAGCTAGACTTCTCTGGAAACACCATATATTTT. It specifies CASSELDFSGNTIYF.

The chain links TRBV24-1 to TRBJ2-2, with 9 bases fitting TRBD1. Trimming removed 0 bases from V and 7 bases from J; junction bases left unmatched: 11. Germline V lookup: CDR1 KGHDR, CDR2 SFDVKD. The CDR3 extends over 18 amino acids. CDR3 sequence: CATSDLSQGQGLVGELFF. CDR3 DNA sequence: TGTGCCACCAGTGATTTGAGCCAGGGACAGGGATTAGTCGGGGAGCTGTTTTTT.

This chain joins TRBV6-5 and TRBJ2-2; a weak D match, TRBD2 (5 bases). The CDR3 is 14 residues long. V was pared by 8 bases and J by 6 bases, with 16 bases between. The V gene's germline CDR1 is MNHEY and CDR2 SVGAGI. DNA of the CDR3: TGTGCCAGCCTCACTAGTGTGTTGGCCGGGGAGCTGTTTTTT. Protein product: CASLTSVLAGELFF.

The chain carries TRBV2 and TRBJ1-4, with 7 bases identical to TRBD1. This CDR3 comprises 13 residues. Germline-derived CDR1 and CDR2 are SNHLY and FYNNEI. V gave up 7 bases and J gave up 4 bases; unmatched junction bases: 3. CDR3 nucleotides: TGTGCCAGCATGGGACAGATTAATGAAAAACTGTTTTTT. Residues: CASMGQINEKLFF.

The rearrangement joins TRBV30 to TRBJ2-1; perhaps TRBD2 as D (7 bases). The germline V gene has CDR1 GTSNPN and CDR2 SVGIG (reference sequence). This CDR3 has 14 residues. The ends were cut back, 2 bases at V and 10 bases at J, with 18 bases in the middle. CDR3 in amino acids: CAWSRGGLLQEQFF. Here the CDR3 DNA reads TGTGCCTGGAGTAGGGGGGGCCTTCTGCAGGAGCAGTTCTTC. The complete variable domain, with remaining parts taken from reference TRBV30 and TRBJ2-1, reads SQTIHQWPATLVQPVGSPLSLECTVEGTSNPNLYWYRQAAGRGLQLLFYSVGIGQISSEVPQNLSASRPQDRQFILSSKKLLLSDSGFYLCAWSRGGLLQEQFFGPGTRLTVL.

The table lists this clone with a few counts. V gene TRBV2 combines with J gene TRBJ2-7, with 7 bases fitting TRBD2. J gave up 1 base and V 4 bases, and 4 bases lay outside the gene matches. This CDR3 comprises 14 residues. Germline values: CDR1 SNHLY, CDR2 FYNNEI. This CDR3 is CASSGAGQSYEQYV. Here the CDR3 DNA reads TGTGCCAGCAGTGGAGCGGGGCAATCCTACGAGCAGTACGTC.

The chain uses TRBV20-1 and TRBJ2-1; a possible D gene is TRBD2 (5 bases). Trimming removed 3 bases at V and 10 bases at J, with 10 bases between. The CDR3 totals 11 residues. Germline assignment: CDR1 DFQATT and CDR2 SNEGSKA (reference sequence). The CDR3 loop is CSAREKREQFF. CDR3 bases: TGCAGTGCTAGGGAGAAGCGGGAGCAGTTCTTC.

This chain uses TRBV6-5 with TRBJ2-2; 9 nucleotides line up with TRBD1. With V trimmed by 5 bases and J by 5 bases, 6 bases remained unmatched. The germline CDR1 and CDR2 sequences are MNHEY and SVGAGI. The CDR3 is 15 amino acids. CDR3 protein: CASSKGQGFTGELFF. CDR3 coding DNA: TGTGCCAGCAGTAAGGGACAGGGCTTTACCGGGGAGCTGTTTTTT.